Listed below are T cell receptor beta chains from one sample, sequenced in a study of OX40 agonist ivuxolimab in advanced cancers. This table comes from immunoSEQ multiplex PCR, and its TCRdb copy is limited to in-frame clones, with some not included. Of about 54,000 clones detected, around four fifths appear once; the ten largest clones hold 0.75%. This sample comprised CD4+ or CD8+ T cells sorted from blood, obtained in a trial of the OX40 agonist ivuxolimab. The receptors stem from an adult with an advanced solid tumor such as melanoma, head and neck, liver or kidney cancer. Both conserved end residues are part of each CDR3. D genes are given only for firm matches. Part of the rows lack a size; the others show once, few, many or a class for expanded clones.

clone size: .; V gene: TRBV7-8; J gene: TRBJ1-3; D gene: .; CDR3 DNA: TGTGCCAGCAGCTTAAGGGAGGGTACGGGAAACACCATATATTTT; CDR3 protein: CASSLREGTGNTIYF
clone size: .; V gene: TRBV10-3; J gene: TRBJ1-5; D gene: TRBD1; CDR3 DNA: TGTGCCATCAGTGAGACCGGGACAGGGAACAATCAGCCCCAGCATTTT; CDR3 protein: CAISETGTGNNQPQHF
clone size: .; V gene: TRBV2; J gene: TRBJ2-7; D gene: .; CDR3 DNA: TGTGCCAGCAGTGAAGAGGTAGGGCTAGCCTACGAGCAGTACTTC; CDR3 protein: CASSEEVGLAYEQYF
clone size: once; V gene: TRBV7-2; J gene: TRBJ2-7; D gene: TRBD1; CDR3 DNA: TGTGCCAGCAGCCCATTGGGGACAGGGGTCGGCGAGCAGTACTTC; CDR3 protein: CASSPLGTGVGEQYF
clone size: .; V gene: TRBV18; J gene: TRBJ2-7; D gene: .; CDR3 DNA: TGTGCCAGCTCACCACATCAGTTCGAGCAGTACTTC; CDR3 protein: CASSPHQFEQYF
clone size: .; V gene: TRBV5-1; J gene: TRBJ1-1; D gene: .; CDR3 DNA: TGCGCCAGCAGCTTGGGTGTCACCATGAACACTGAAGCTTTCTTT; CDR3 protein: CASSLGVTMNTEAFF
clone size: .; V gene: TRBV7-8; J gene: TRBJ1-6; D gene: TRBD1; CDR3 DNA: TGTGCCAGCAGCTTCGGACAGGGGGCCAGCTCCTATAATTCACCCCTCCACTTT; CDR3 protein: CASSFGQGASSYNSPLHF
clone size: .; V gene: TRBV6-5; J gene: TRBJ2-7; D gene: TRBD1; CDR3 DNA: TGTGCCAGCAGTGCCGACAGGGGGAGCTCCTACGAGCAGTACTTC; CDR3 protein: CASSADRGSSYEQYF
clone size: .; V gene: TRBV21-1; J gene: TRBJ1-5; D gene: .; CDR3 DNA: TGTGCCAGCAGCGAAGGGGGGGTGTGCAATCAGCCCCAGCATTTT; CDR3 protein: CASSEGGVCNQPQHF
clone size: .; V gene: TRBV6-5; J gene: TRBJ2-3; D gene: .; CDR3 DNA: TGTGCCAGCAGAGACGGAGGGGGGGGAGATACGCAGTATTTT; CDR3 protein: CASRDGGGGDTQYF
clone size: .; V gene: TRBV19; J gene: TRBJ2-5; D gene: .; CDR3 DNA: TGTGCCAGTAGGACCCACCCCGGGGCCGTCCAAGAGACCCAGTACTTC; CDR3 protein: CASRTHPGAVQETQYF
clone size: once; V gene: TRBV4-1; J gene: TRBJ2-3; D gene: TRBD2; CDR3 DNA: TGCGCCAGCAGCCAAGAGACTAGCGGGGTAGATACGCAGTATTTT; CDR3 protein: CASSQETSGVDTQYF
clone size: .; V gene: TRBV5-5; J gene: TRBJ1-5; D gene: .; CDR3 DNA: TGTGCCAGCAGCTTGGTCGTGGGCCAGCCCCAGCATTTT; CDR3 protein: CASSLVVGQPQHF
clone size: .; V gene: TRBV5-5; J gene: TRBJ2-2; D gene: .; CDR3 DNA: TGTGCCAGCAGCTTGGATCCGGGGAGGCCTCGGACCGGGGAGCTGTTTTTT; CDR3 protein: CASSLDPGRPRTGELFF
clone size: .; V gene: TRBV19; J gene: TRBJ1-5; D gene: TRBD1; CDR3 DNA: TGTGCCAGTAAAGGGACAGGGAGTCAGCCCCAGCATTTT; CDR3 protein: CASKGTGSQPQHF
clone size: .; V gene: TRBV19; J gene: TRBJ1-2; D gene: TRBD1; CDR3 DNA: TGTGCCAGTAGTCCCCAACAATCCTCCGGGACAGGGAAGAGTGGCTACACCTTC; CDR3 protein: CASSPQQSSGTGKSGYTF
clone size: .; V gene: TRBV5-4; J gene: TRBJ2-5; D gene: .; CDR3 DNA: TGTGCCAGCAGCTTGCGAGAGACCCAGTACTTC; CDR3 protein: CASSLRETQYF
clone size: once; V gene: TRBV7-2; J gene: TRBJ2-5; D gene: .; CDR3 DNA: TGTGCCAGCAGCTTCCAGGGACTGGGCGGGGAGACCCAGTACTTC; CDR3 protein: CASSFQGLGGETQYF
clone size: .; V gene: TRBV7-2; J gene: TRBJ2-6; D gene: TRBD1; CDR3 DNA: TGTGCCAGCAGCCCCTTTTGGACAGGTTCTGCTGGGGCCAACGTCCTGACTTTC; CDR3 protein: CASSPFWTGSAGANVLTF
clone size: .; V gene: TRBV18; J gene: TRBJ2-1; D gene: .; CDR3 DNA: TGTGCCAGCTCGCTACAACGGGATGAGCAGTTCTTC; CDR3 protein: CASSLQRDEQFF
clone size: .; V gene: TRBV6-5; J gene: TRBJ1-5; D gene: TRBD1; CDR3 DNA: TGTGCCAGCAGATCGACCGGGACAGGGATGCATTTT; CDR3 protein: CASRSTGTGMHF
clone size: .; V gene: TRBV29-1; J gene: TRBJ2-7; D gene: .; CDR3 DNA: TGCAGCGTTGCCGGGTCGAGCTCCTACGAGCAGTACTTC; CDR3 protein: CSVAGSSSYEQYF
clone size: .; V gene: TRBV5-6; J gene: TRBJ1-2; D gene: .; CDR3 DNA: TGTGCCAGCAGCTTGGATAGGAACTATGGCTACACCTTC; CDR3 protein: CASSLDRNYGYTF
clone size: .; V gene: TRBV6-5; J gene: TRBJ2-5; D gene: .; CDR3 DNA: TGTGCCAGCAGTCAGGGGCAAGAGACCCAGTACTTC; CDR3 protein: CASSQGQETQYF
clone size: once; V gene: TRBV19; J gene: TRBJ2-4; D gene: .; CDR3 DNA: TGTGCCAGTATGCAGGTTGGAGACAAAAACATTCAGTACTTC; CDR3 protein: CASMQVGDKNIQYF
clone size: .; V gene: TRBV6-1; J gene: TRBJ2-1; D gene: TRBD2; CDR3 DNA: TGTGCCAGCAGTTCCCTAGCGGGGGGGATCAATGAGCAGTTCTTC; CDR3 protein: CASSSLAGGINEQFF
clone size: .; V gene: TRBV5-8; J gene: TRBJ2-5; D gene: .; CDR3 DNA: TGTGCCAGCAGCTTGGGGCCAGGGGACGAGACCCAGTACTTC; CDR3 protein: CASSLGPGDETQYF
clone size: .; V gene: TRBV4-1; J gene: TRBJ1-3; D gene: TRBD1; CDR3 DNA: TGCGCCAGCAGCCAAGCGGGACAGGGGGGTAACACCATATATTTT; CDR3 protein: CASSQAGQGGNTIYF
clone size: .; V gene: TRBV4-1; J gene: TRBJ1-3; D gene: .; CDR3 DNA: TGCGCCAGCAGCCAGCGCTTAAACTCTGGAAACACCATATATTTT; CDR3 protein: CASSQRLNSGNTIYF
clone size: .; V gene: TRBV11-3; J gene: TRBJ2-7; D gene: TRBD1; CDR3 DNA: TGTGCCAGCAGAACCGGGACAGGGTCCCCCGAGCAGTACTTC; CDR3 protein: CASRTGTGSPEQYF
clone size: .; V gene: TRBV5-1; J gene: TRBJ1-3; D gene: .; CDR3 DNA: TGCGCCAGCAGCCCGAGGTCCACTGGAAACACCATATATTTT; CDR3 protein: CASSPRSTGNTIYF
clone size: .; V gene: TRBV6-6; J gene: TRBJ1-5; D gene: .; CDR3 DNA: TGTGCCAGCAGTTACTCGACGGGGGGTGGTCAGCCCCAGCATTTT; CDR3 protein: CASSYSTGGGQPQHF
clone size: .; V gene: TRBV7-9; J gene: TRBJ1-4; D gene: .; CDR3 DNA: TGTGCCAGCAGCTTAGCGCCGGGTGAAAAACTGTTTTTT; CDR3 protein: CASSLAPGEKLFF
clone size: .; V gene: TRBV6-1; J gene: TRBJ2-7; D gene: .; CDR3 DNA: TGTGCCAGCAGTGAGCTGTCGACGAGGGTGCAGTACTTC; CDR3 protein: CASSELSTRVQYF
clone size: .; V gene: TRBV5-1; J gene: TRBJ1-1; D gene: .; CDR3 DNA: TGCGCCAGCAGCTTGACAGGGACGAACACTGAAGCTTTCTTT; CDR3 protein: CASSLTGTNTEAFF
clone size: .; V gene: TRBV2; J gene: TRBJ1-4; D gene: .; CDR3 DNA: TGTGCCAGCAGGCCGGGACGGAGTAATGAAAAACTGTTTTTT; CDR3 protein: CASRPGRSNEKLFF
clone size: .; V gene: TRBV5-8; J gene: TRBJ1-2; D gene: .; CDR3 DNA: TGTGCCAGCAGCCTGGACGGAAGCTACACCTTC; CDR3 protein: CASSLDGSYTF
clone size: .; V gene: TRBV9; J gene: TRBJ2-1; D gene: TRBD2; CDR3 DNA: TGTGCCAGCAGCGTAGGAACTAGCGGGGGTCCCCCGGACAATGAGCAGTTCTTC; CDR3 protein: CASSVGTSGGPPDNEQFF
clone size: .; V gene: TRBV19; J gene: TRBJ2-7; D gene: .; CDR3 DNA: TGTGCCAGTAGTACGCCGAACCGGGTGGGGCAGTACTTC; CDR3 protein: CASSTPNRVGQYF
clone size: .; V gene: TRBV7-6; J gene: TRBJ2-3; D gene: .; CDR3 DNA: TGTGCCAGCAGCTTAGAATGGGGGTGGGGCACAGATACGCAGTATTTT; CDR3 protein: CASSLEWGWGTDTQYF
clone size: .; V gene: TRBV5-4; J gene: TRBJ2-1; D gene: TRBD1; CDR3 DNA: TGTGCCAGCAGCTCCGGACAGGGAAAGGGGAATGAGCAGTTCTTC; CDR3 protein: CASSSGQGKGNEQFF
clone size: .; V gene: TRBV2; J gene: TRBJ2-1; D gene: TRBD2; CDR3 DNA: TGTGCCAGCAGCGACTCCACACTAGCGGGGGGTCACTACAATGAGCAGTTCTTC; CDR3 protein: CASSDSTLAGGHYNEQFF
clone size: .; V gene: TRBV7-8; J gene: TRBJ1-5; D gene: .; CDR3 DNA: TGTGCCAGCAGCTTAGCGCGGGGGCAGGGAGGTCAGCCCCAGCATTTT; CDR3 protein: CASSLARGQGGQPQHF
clone size: once; V gene: TRBV29-1; J gene: TRBJ2-5; D gene: TRBD2; CDR3 DNA: TGCAGCGTTACAAGCGGGGGGGCACTGGAGACCCAGTACTTC; CDR3 protein: CSVTSGGALETQYF
clone size: .; V gene: TRBV2; J gene: TRBJ2-3; D gene: .; CDR3 DNA: TGTGCCAGCAGCGCTAGTGGAAATCGGGGTACAGATACGCAGTATTTT; CDR3 protein: CASSASGNRGTDTQYF
clone size: .; V gene: TRBV18; J gene: TRBJ2-3; D gene: TRBD1; CDR3 DNA: TGTGCCAGCTCACCGGGACAGGGGACAGATACGCAGTATTTT; CDR3 protein: CASSPGQGTDTQYF
clone size: .; V gene: TRBV18; J gene: TRBJ1-6; D gene: .; CDR3 DNA: TGTGCCAGCTCACCAGCAGGGGATTATTCACCCCTCCACTTT; CDR3 protein: CASSPAGDYSPLHF
clone size: .; V gene: TRBV4-1; J gene: TRBJ2-2; D gene: TRBD2; CDR3 DNA: TGCGCCAGCAGCCAATTGGGGACTAGCGGACCGAACACCGGGGAGCTGTTTTTT; CDR3 protein: CASSQLGTSGPNTGELFF
clone size: few; V gene: TRBV6-5; J gene: TRBJ2-5; D gene: .; CDR3 DNA: TGTGCCAGCAGTGGGGGCCAAGAGACCCAGTACTTC; CDR3 protein: CASSGGQETQYF
clone size: .; V gene: TRBV5-1; J gene: TRBJ2-2; D gene: TRBD2; CDR3 DNA: TGCGCCAGCAGCTTGGGACTAGCGGGGACCACCGGGGAGCTGTTTTTT; CDR3 protein: CASSLGLAGTTGELFF
clone size: .; V gene: TRBV4-1; J gene: TRBJ2-5; D gene: .; CDR3 DNA: TGCGCCAGCAGCCCATTCTCGGGGATAGAAGAGACCCAGTACTTC; CDR3 protein: CASSPFSGIEETQYF
clone size: .; V gene: TRBV13; J gene: TRBJ1-2; D gene: TRBD1; CDR3 DNA: TGTGCCAGCAGTGAACCCGGGACAGGGGCGAACTATGGCTACACCTTC; CDR3 protein: CASSEPGTGANYGYTF
clone size: .; V gene: TRBV2; J gene: TRBJ1-3; D gene: TRBD1; CDR3 DNA: TGTGCCAGCAGCGCACAGGGGGCGCGGGGAAACACCATATATTTT; CDR3 protein: CASSAQGARGNTIYF
clone size: .; V gene: TRBV12-1; J gene: TRBJ1-1; D gene: .; CDR3 DNA: TGTGCCAGCAGCCTTTCGGACAGGAACACTGAAGCTTTCTTT; CDR3 protein: CASSLSDRNTEAFF
clone size: .; V gene: TRBV19; J gene: TRBJ2-1; D gene: .; CDR3 DNA: TGTGCCAGTAGTATTGGCGGGGACTCCTACAATGAGCAGTTCTTC; CDR3 protein: CASSIGGDSYNEQFF
clone size: .; V gene: TRBV4-1; J gene: TRBJ2-5; D gene: .; CDR3 DNA: TGCGCCAGCAGCCAAGAGTCCCCCGGGGGTTTGGGGACCCAGTACTTC; CDR3 protein: CASSQESPGGLGTQYF
clone size: .; V gene: TRBV4-2; J gene: TRBJ1-2; D gene: TRBD1; CDR3 DNA: TGTGCCAGCAGCAGGACAGGGAGGAAGGAAAATGGCTACACCTTC; CDR3 protein: CASSRTGRKENGYTF
clone size: .; V gene: TRBV29-1; J gene: TRBJ2-5; D gene: TRBD1; CDR3 DNA: TGCAGCGTAGCTAGGGGGCAGGGGACCCAGTACTTC; CDR3 protein: CSVARGQGTQYF
clone size: once; V gene: TRBV28; J gene: TRBJ2-1; D gene: TRBD2; CDR3 DNA: TGTGCCAGCAGTTCTAGCGGGGTGCGCAATGAGCAGTTCTTC; CDR3 protein: CASSSSGVRNEQFF